Listed here are 13 T cell receptor beta chains from one sample, sequenced in a study of spatial heterogeneity in lung cancer. TCRdb reanalysed the 5' RACE reads using MiXCR and keeps one entry per CDR3 protein. There are 3,200 or so distinct CDR3 sequences in the sample; around an eighth occur only once, and roughly 8.3% lies in the top ten. Findings of the study overall: It was found that expanded intratumoral alpha and beta TCR counts tracked tumor mutation counts.

Which antigens these TCRs recognize remains unknown. This sample's time point: sample taken at primary tumor resection. The source was lung tumor tissue, collected at surgery. The source is a male donor with early-stage non-small cell lung cancer.

In its sample, this clonotype ranks as medium-sized (0.01 to 0.1%). The chain links TRBV12-3 or TRBV12-4 to TRBJ1-1; no reliable D call. Trimming pared 0 bases from V and 4 bases from J, leaving 9 bases between. The CDR3 covers 14 residues. The CDR3 is CASSLAHGITEAFF. The CDR3 nucleotides are TGTGCCAGCAGTTTAGCCCACGGAATCACTGAAGCTTTCTTT.

Relative to its sample, this clonotype is large. This chain links TRBV5-4 with TRBJ1-2; D unresolved. The CDR3 has 15 residues. The germline V and J ends were trimmed by 4 bases and 9 bases, with 22 bases remaining between them. Germline lookup yields CDR1 SGHNT and CDR2 YYREEE (reference sequence). The CDR3: CASSPPWTETDRYTF. DNA of the CDR3: TGTGCCAGCAGCCCTCCTTGGACGGAGACTGATCGCTACACCTTC.

By frequency in the sample, this clonotype is medium-sized. The chain has TRBV19 and TRBJ2-3, with D perhaps TRBD1 or TRBD2 (5 bases each). CDR1 and CDR2 (germline): LNHDA, SQIVND (reference sequence). The CDR3 consists of 13 residues. The CDR3 loop is CAASRGSTDTQYF. The DNA for the CDR3 is TGTGCAGCGTCACGGGGCAGCACAGATACGCAGTATTTT.

Judged by abundance, this clonotype is medium-sized. The chain joins TRBV30 to TRBJ2-3, with TRBD2 matching over 14 bases. Trimming removed 1 base from V and 7 bases from J; junction bases left unmatched: 4. Germline lookup yields CDR1 GTSNPN and CDR2 SVGIG (reference sequence). This CDR3 contains 15 residues. The CDR3 sequence: CAWSEGTSGGNTQYF. The CDR3 DNA follows: TGTGCCTGGAGTGAAGGGACTAGCGGGGGAAATACGCAGTATTTT.

The rearrangement uses TRBV21-1 and TRBJ2-3; TRBD2 is the table's D call and was not checked against the DNA. TRBV21-1 is flagged as a pseudogene. This CDR3 spans 15 amino acids. For the CDR3, the DNA is TGTGCCAGCAGCAAAGCGAGCGGGAGCACAGATACGCAGTATTTT. Amino acids: CASSKASGSTDTQYF.

This clonotype qualifies as medium-sized. The chain couples TRBV27 to TRBJ1-2; 7 bases align to TRBD1. Losses at the gene ends were 4 bases for V and 3 bases for J; bases not matched to a gene: 8. Germline CDR1 MNHEY, CDR2 SMNVEV (reference sequence). The CDR3 is 15 residues long. CDR3 in amino acids: CASSSNRGIDYGYTF. In DNA, the CDR3 is TGTGCCAGCAGTTCGAACAGGGGTATAGACTATGGCTACACCTTC.

The gene calls are TRBV6-6 and TRBJ2-6; no reliable D call. The CDR3 runs to 15 residues. CDR1 and CDR2 (germline): MNHNY, SVGAGI (reference sequence). The V gene lost 2 bases and the J gene lost 2 bases, with 7 bases spanning the gap. The CDR3 sequence is CASSYPSTGANVLTF. The CDR3 nucleotides are TGTGCCAGCAGTTACCCTTCGACTGGGGCCAACGTCCTGACTTTC.

By sample fraction, this clonotype is large. The J gene is TRBJ1-1, the V gene TRBV16; perhaps TRBD1 as D (5 bases). Trimming removed 3 bases at V and 1 base at J, with 12 bases between. CDR3 size: 15 residues. Germline loops: CDR1 KGHSY, CDR2 FQNENV. The CDR3 protein is CASSHRQGKNTEAFF. CDR3 nucleotides: TGTGCCAGCAGCCATAGGCAGGGAAAGAACACTGAAGCTTTCTTT.

In its sample, this clonotype ranks as medium-sized. V gene TRBV28 combines with J gene TRBJ1-6; unclear D gene. With 8 bases removed from V and 7 bases from J, the gap between germline ends came to 12 bases. The germline CDR1 and CDR2 sequences are MDHEN and SYDVKM. The CDR3 sequence is 13 residues long. CDR3 sequence reads: CASRSEENSPLHF. In DNA, the CDR3 is TGTGCCAGCCGCTCGGAGGAGAATTCACCCCTCCACTTT.

This clonotype was observed many times. The chain couples TRBV5-1 to TRBJ2-7, with 13 positions matching TRBD2. Germline V CDR1 and CDR2: SGHRS, YFSETQ. The CDR3 runs 16 residues. V lost 1 base and J lost 3; bases outside the gene matches: 4. The CDR3, as DNA: TGCGCCAGCAGCTTGATGACTAGCGGGGGGAACTACGAGCAGTACTTC. This codes for CASSLMTSGGNYEQYF.

For the CDR3, the DNA is TGTGCCAGCAGCTCGCGACAGGGAGGGACCGGGGAGCTGTTTTTT. It encodes CASSSRQGGTGELFF. The J gene is TRBJ2-2, the V gene TRBV7-2, with D perhaps assigned TRBD1 or TRBD2 (7 bases each). The germline V gene encodes CDR1 SGHTA and CDR2 FQGNSA. The CDR3 covers 15 residues. Trimming pared 4 bases from V and 5 bases from J, leaving 14 bases between.

CDR3 protein: CASSSDTEAFF. The DNA of the CDR3 is TGCGCCAGCAGCTCAGACACTGAAGCTTTCTTT. The chain links TRBV5-1 to TRBJ1-1; D gene uncertain. V lost 3 bases, J lost 3 bases, and 3 bases lay in between. Germline assignment: CDR1 SGHRS and CDR2 YFSETQ. The CDR3 length is 11 residues.

This clonotype has a count of ten or more. The rearrangement uses TRBV19 and TRBJ1-1, with D possibly matching TRBD1 (6 bases). Trimming stripped 4 bases from V and 4 bases from J, with 16 bases between. The CDR3 has 15 residues. CDR1 LNHDA and CDR2 SQIVND come from the germline V gene (reference sequence). CDR3 nucleotides: TGTGCCAGTAGTACCCCTGACAGGAATAGCACTGAAGCTTTCTTT. This sequence encodes CASSTPDRNSTEAFF.